The 28 T cell receptor beta chains presented below share a single source sample, sequenced in a study of blood T cell repertoires in COVID-19. Here immunoSEQ multiplex PCR was the method, and the copy in TCRdb shows in-frame clones only, minus some. The table lists about 260,000 clones, around 83% of them singletons. The sample taken for sequencing was peripheral blood. These receptors all stem from a man younger than 30 with active or convalescent COVID-19.

The V gene is TRBV19, the J gene TRBJ1-5; 9 nucleotides line up with TRBD1. V shed 5 bases and J 7 bases; nucleotides not matched to a gene: 9. Germline V gene data show CDR1 as LNHDA and CDR2 as SQIVND (reference sequence). The CDR3 is 15 amino acids. DNA for the CDR3: TGTGCCAGTAGTTCCACAGGGGGCGCAGGGCAGCCCCAGCATTTT. Its protein product is CASSSTGGAGQPQHF. Using reference TRBV19 and TRBJ1-5 for the parts outside the CDR3, the full variable domain is DGGITQSPKYLFRKEGQNVTLSCEQNLNHDAMYWYRQDPGQGLRLIYYSQIVNDFQKGDIAEGYSVSREKKESFPLTVTSAQKNPTAFYLCASSSTGGAGQPQHFGDGTRLSIL.

The chain employs TRBV18 and TRBJ2-7; TRBD2 is a possible D gene (6 bases). Deletions cut 0 bases from V and 3 bases from J, with 6 bases between. The CDR3 runs 13 residues. Germline V gene sequence: CDR1 KGHSH, CDR2 LQKENI. CDR3 amino acids: CASSPPEGYEQYF. The CDR3 coding sequence is TGTGCCAGCTCACCACCGGAGGGCTACGAGCAGTACTTC.

This chain uses TRBV28 with TRBJ2-1; 14 nucleotides agree with TRBD2. CDR1 MDHEN and CDR2 SYDVKM come from the germline V gene. The CDR3 is 18 residues long. Trimming took 5 bases from V and 7 from J; bases not matched to a gene: 13. DNA for the CDR3: TGTGCCAGCAGTCCCCCTTACGGGACTAGCGGGGGACAAAATGAGCAGTTCTTC. It specifies CASSPPYGTSGGQNEQFF.

The chain links TRBV30 to TRBJ1-1; D might be TRBD1 (5 bases). V lost 4 bases, J lost 1 base, and 19 bases lay in between. CDR1 and CDR2 from the germline V gene are GTSNPN and SVGIG (reference sequence). The CDR3 is 16 residues long. This chain's CDR3 is CAWNRLAIRGNTEAFF. The DNA of the CDR3 is TGTGCCTGGAACAGACTAGCCATTAGGGGGAACACTGAAGCTTTCTTT. The complete variable domain, with remaining parts taken from reference TRBV30 and TRBJ1-1, reads SQTIHQWPATLVQPVGSPLSLECTVEGTSNPNLYWYRQAAGRGLQLLFYSVGIGQISSEVPQNLSASRPQDRQFILSSKKLLLSDSGFYLCAWNRLAIRGNTEAFFGQGTRLTVV.

The chain combines TRBV3-1 (or the pseudogene TRBV3-2) with TRBJ1-5; D is possibly TRBD1 (6 bases). The CDR3 has 15 amino acids. With 0 bases removed from V and 4 bases from J, the gap between germline ends came to 10 bases. CDR1 is LGHDT, CDR2 YNNKEL, per germline (reference sequence). CDR3 protein: CASSQDAGANQPQHF. CDR3 coding DNA: TGTGCCAGCAGCCAAGATGCGGGGGCGAATCAGCCCCAGCATTTT.

This chain's CDR3 is CALTSGSTDTQYF. CDR3 nucleotides: TGTGCCTTGACTAGCGGGAGCACAGATACGCAGTATTTT. V is TRBV30 and J is TRBJ2-3, with 10 positions matching TRBD2. V lost 7 bases and J lost 0; bases outside the gene matches: 1. Per germline, CDR1 GTSNPN and CDR2 SVGIG (reference sequence). The CDR3 is 13 amino acids.

The V call is TRBV28, the J call TRBJ1-1; D possibly corresponds to TRBD1 (6 bases). The length of the CDR3 is 15 residues. Trimming cost V 5 bases and J 0 bases, with 13 bases left between them. Germline CDR1 is MDHEN and CDR2 is SYDVKM. For the CDR3, the DNA is TGTGCCAGCAGTCCCCCACAGGGAATGAACACTGAAGCTTTCTTT. This gives the protein CASSPPQGMNTEAFF. The full variable domain, in which reference TRBV28 and TRBJ1-1 provide the parts outside the CDR3, is DVKVTQSSRYLVKRTGEKVFLECVQDMDHENMFWYRQDPGLGLRLIYFSYDVKMKEKGDIPEGYSVSREKKERFSLILESASTNQTSMYLCASSPPQGMNTEAFFGQGTRLTVV.

The genes are TRBV3-1 (or the pseudogene TRBV3-2) and TRBJ1-2, with 9 bases matching TRBD1. Trimming cost V 2 bases and J 4 bases; bases outside gene matches: 2. Germline lookup yields CDR1 LGHDT and CDR2 YNNKEL (reference sequence). The CDR3 runs to 14 residues. In DNA form, the CDR3 reads TGTGCCAGCAGCCAATCGACAGGGGGCTATGGCTACACCTTC. Its translation: CASSQSTGGYGYTF.

J is TRBJ2-3 and V is TRBV24-1, with TRBD1 identical over 10 bases. The V and J ends lost 3 bases and 4 bases, in that order; junction bases with no gene match: 3. Germline V gene data show CDR1 as KGHDR and CDR2 as SFDVKD. The CDR3 extends over 15 amino acids. The CDR3 DNA is TGTGCCACCAGTGATCCCGGGACAGGGGCAGATACGCAGTATTTT. The encoded protein is CATSDPGTGADTQYF.

This clone appeared a few times. The genes are TRBV28 and TRBJ1-6; D unresolved. Trimming took off 6 bases at V and 4 bases at J, with 13 bases between the two ends. The germline CDR1 and CDR2 sequences are MDHEN and SYDVKM. This CDR3 has 15 residues. The CDR3 reads CASRNEVGYNSPLHF. Written as DNA, the CDR3 is TGTGCCAGCAGGAATGAGGTTGGGTATAATTCACCCCTCCACTTT.

The chain is built from TRBV28 and TRBJ2-1; 11 nucleotides line up with TRBD2. This CDR3 comprises 16 residues. V shed 0 bases and J 4 bases; nucleotides not matched to a gene: 2. The V gene's germline CDR1 is MDHEN and CDR2 SYDVKM. CDR3 nucleotides: TGTGCCAGCAGTTTATGGACTAGCGGGACGTACAATGAGCAGTTCTTC. This encodes CASSLWTSGTYNEQFF. Drawing the rest from reference TRBV28 and TRBJ2-1, the complete variable domain is DVKVTQSSRYLVKRTGEKVFLECVQDMDHENMFWYRQDPGLGLRLIYFSYDVKMKEKGDIPEGYSVSREKKERFSLILESASTNQTSMYLCASSLWTSGTYNEQFFGPGTRLTVL.

This chain joins TRBV11-2 and TRBJ1-1; D gene unclear. The CDR3 is 14 amino acids. Trimming removed 4 bases from V and 7 bases from J, with 16 bases in between. Germline V gene sequence: CDR1 SGHAT, CDR2 FQNNGV. CDR3 in amino acids: CASSSSRSSGEAFF. CDR3 bases: TGTGCCAGCAGCTCCTCCCGTTCGTCGGGTGAAGCTTTCTTT.

The chain couples TRBV28 to TRBJ2-7; TRBD2 agrees at 10 bases. Germline loops: CDR1 MDHEN, CDR2 SYDVKM. This CDR3 region has 14 residues. V lost 3 bases and J lost 4; bases outside the gene matches: 3. The CDR3: CASSFPSGGYEQYF. CDR3 DNA sequence: TGTGCCAGCAGTTTCCCTAGCGGGGGTTACGAGCAGTACTTC.

V and J are TRBV30 and TRBJ1-3; D ambiguous. The CDR3 contains 13 residues. V gave up 8 bases and J gave up 0 bases, with 11 bases separating them. Germline CDR1 GTSNPN, CDR2 SVGIG (reference sequence). The CDR3 DNA reads TGTGCCGGGCACGGAAACTCTGGAAACACCATATATTTT. It yields the protein CAGHGNSGNTIYF.

This sequence joins TRBV25-1 and TRBJ2-3; 7 positions agree with TRBD2. CDR3 length equals 12 residues. The ends lost 3 bases at V and 8 bases at J; junction bases unmatched: 2. Germline CDR1 MGHDK, CDR2 SYGVNS. The chain's CDR3 is CASSDTGGTQYF. The CDR3 DNA sequence: TGTGCCAGCAGTGACACGGGGGGTACGCAGTATTTT. Together with reference TRBV25-1 and TRBJ2-3, the CDR3 gives the full variable domain: EADIYQTPRYLVIGTGKKITLECSQTMGHDKMYWYQQDPGMELHLIHYSYGVNSTEKGDLSSESTVSRIRTEHFPLTLESARPSHTSQYLCASSDTGGTQYFGPGTRLTVL.

V gene TRBV19 combines with J gene TRBJ1-5; 9 nucleotides match TRBD1. The CDR3 has 16 amino acids. CDR1 LNHDA and CDR2 SQIVND come from the germline V gene (reference sequence). V dropped 1 base and J dropped 7; count of bases not matched to a gene: 8. The CDR3 loop is CASSIGRDRVTQPQHF. CDR3 sequence (DNA): TGTGCCAGTAGTATAGGCCGGGACAGGGTGACCCAGCCCCAGCATTTT.

CDR3 sequence reads: CASSLSLGRGYEQYF. CDR3 nucleotide sequence: TGTGCCAGCAGCTTATCACTAGGACGGGGGTACGAGCAGTACTTC. This chain joins TRBV7-7 and TRBJ2-7; D may be TRBD2 (6 bases). CDR3 length equals 15 residues. V was shortened by 2 bases and J by 4 bases, with 15 bases between the two germline ends. CDR1 and CDR2 (germline): SSHAT, FNYEAQ (reference sequence).

This rearrangement joins TRBV19 to TRBJ2-3; D unresolved. This CDR3 region has 15 residues. The germline V gene has CDR1 LNHDA and CDR2 SQIVND (reference sequence). The germline V and J ends were trimmed by 7 bases and 2 bases, with 16 bases remaining between them. The CDR3 bases are TGTGCCAGTACCCGAACTGGAGTTATCACAGATACGCAGTATTTT. It yields the protein CASTRTGVITDTQYF.

This sequence joins TRBV6-5 and TRBJ2-7, with TRBD2 as a possible D gene (5 bases). The CDR3 loop spans 14 amino acids. CDR1 is MNHEY, CDR2 SVGAGI, per germline. V lost 7 bases and J 2 bases, leaving 15 bases between the germline ends. Here the CDR3 DNA reads TGTGCCAGCATATCCATGTCCGGGGCCTACGAGCAGTACTTC. Amino acids: CASISMSGAYEQYF.

This clone showed up just a few times. V gene TRBV27 combines with J gene TRBJ1-6; TRBD1 agrees at 7 bases. The V gene's germline CDR1 is MNHEY and CDR2 SMNVEV (reference sequence). V trimming: 2 bases; J trimming: 9 bases; junction bases outside the gene matches: 4. The CDR3 extends over 14 amino acids. CDR3 nucleotides: TGTGCCAGCAGTTTAAGCAGGGGGAGTTCACCCCTCCACTTT. It yields the protein CASSLSRGSSPLHF.

This chain uses TRBV7-9 with TRBJ1-5, with 10 bases lining up with TRBD1. Trimming at V came to 5 bases and at J to 6 bases, leaving 1 base not matched to a gene. This CDR3 comprises 13 residues. Germline loops: CDR1 SEHNR, CDR2 FQNEAQ (reference sequence). The CDR3 nucleotides are TGTGCCAGCAGCAGGGACAGGGGTCAGCCCCAGCATTTT. It is translated as CASSRDRGQPQHF.

This sequence joins TRBV6-6 and TRBJ2-3; TRBD2 aligns across 7 bases. The CDR3 consists of 16 residues. V gave up 5 bases and J gave up 1 base; unmatched junction bases: 9. CDR1 is MNHNY and CDR2 is SVGAGI in the germline V gene (reference sequence). This CDR3 is CASSLLGGRGTDTQYF. The CDR3 DNA reads TGTGCCAGCAGTCTCCTGGGGGGGAGGGGCACAGATACGCAGTATTTT.

The rearrangement links TRBV12-3 or TRBV12-4 to TRBJ2-2, with D unresolved. Trimming removed 8 bases at V and 5 bases at J, with 9 bases between. CDR3 length equals 12 residues. The CDR3 sequence is CASFRPTGELFF. In DNA, the CDR3 is TGTGCCAGCTTCCGTCCGACCGGGGAGCTGTTTTTT.

Details on this clone: Relative to the germline gene, one junction end is altered; a read error may explain this. The chain has TRBV15 and TRBJ2-3; TRBD2 aligns across 11 bases. Germline-derived CDR1 and CDR2 are LNHNV and YYDKDF (reference sequence). CDR3 size: 17 residues. In DNA form, the CDR3 reads TGTGCCACCAGCAGAGATCGGCTAGCGGGAGGCACACATACGCAGTATTTT. Amino acids: CATSRDRLAGGTHTQYF.

V usage is TRBV2 and J usage is TRBJ2-3, with D possibly TRBD1 on 5 matching bases. Trimming took 6 bases from V and 11 from J, leaving 15 bases between them. Germline V gene data show CDR1 as SNHLY and CDR2 as FYNNEI. The CDR3 is made up of 12 amino acids. As DNA, the CDR3 is TGTGCCAGCAGCCCCAGGGAAATTAGGCAGTATTTT. Its protein product is CASSPREIRQYF. Based on the CDR3 plus reference TRBV2 and TRBJ2-3, the full variable domain is EPEVTQTPSHQVTQMGQEVILRCVPISNHLYFYWYRQILGQKVEFLVSFYNNEISEKSEIFDDQFSVERPDGSNFTLKIRSTKLEDSAMYFCASSPREIRQYFGPGTRLTVL.

The chain employs TRBV20-1 and TRBJ1-1; 8 nucleotides line up with TRBD1. J lost 8 bases, V lost 3 bases, and 11 bases had no gene match. This CDR3 has 14 residues. CDR1 is DFQATT and CDR2 is SNEGSKA in the germline V gene (reference sequence). The DNA of the CDR3 is TGCAGTGCTAGTCGGCAGGGGGCCAGACCGGAAGCTTTCTTT. Translated: CSASRQGARPEAFF.

The J gene is TRBJ2-7, the V gene TRBV6-5; maybe TRBD2 (6 bases). Trimming left V 7 bases short and J 1 base short, with 14 bases between. Germline V gene sequence: CDR1 MNHEY, CDR2 SVGAGI. The CDR3 has 14 amino acids. In DNA form, the CDR3 reads TGTGCCAGCACATCGTCCGGGGGATCCTACGAGCAGTACTTC. It is translated as CASTSSGGSYEQYF.

V is TRBV30 and J is TRBJ2-1; 11 bases align to TRBD2. The CDR3 has 13 amino acids. Germline-derived CDR1 and CDR2 are GTSNPN and SVGIG (reference sequence). Losses at the gene ends were 8 bases for V and 7 bases for J; bases not matched to a gene: 7. The CDR3 is CAGSGGARNEQFF. CDR3 DNA sequence: TGTGCCGGTAGCGGGGGGGCAAGGAATGAGCAGTTCTTC.